The 10 T cell receptor beta chains given below trace back to one sample, sequenced in a study of human T cells and chemical hapten exposure. The time point: pre-sensitization, week 0. Treatment: therapeutic diphenylcyclopropenone sensitization with weekly scalp DPC. TCRdb analysed the RACE reads with MiXCR anew, one entry per CDR3 protein. The profile shows approximately 79,000 distinct CDR3 sequences, around 7.9% of them singletons. The starting material was whole blood, obtained in connection with sensitization to the hapten diphenylcyclopropenone (DPC). Source of these receptors: a middle-aged man with alopecia areata. Some clones in this sample may be carry-over from other donors' samples.

The J gene is TRBJ2-7, the V gene TRBV12-3 or TRBV12-4; D uncertain. Between the trimmed V and J ends, which lost 5 bases and 3 bases, there was a span of 11 bases. This CDR3 spans 13 amino acids. CDR3: CASSLSRRYEQYF. For the CDR3, the DNA is TGTGCCAGCAGTCTATCCAGGCGCTACGAGCAGTACTTC.

This clonotype was observed many times. The V gene is TRBV27, the J gene TRBJ2-7; no firm D call. The CDR3 runs 14 residues. The V and J ends lost 5 bases and 5 bases respectively, with 16 bases between them. CDR1 and CDR2 (germline): MNHEY, SMNVEV (reference sequence). The CDR3 loop is CASSLDLGRDEQYF. CDR3 nucleotides: TGTGCCAGCAGTCTCGACCTGGGTAGGGACGAGCAGTACTTC.

This clonotype was detected a few times. V and J are TRBV6-2 or TRBV6-3 and TRBJ2-7; 9 nucleotides match TRBD1. CDR1 and CDR2 (germline): MNHEY, SVGEGT. Trimming took 6 bases from V and 6 from J; bases not matched to a gene: 6. There are 13 residues in the CDR3. The CDR3 bases are TGTGCCAGCAGCGGGACAGGGCCCCCCGAGCAGTACTTC. It is translated as CASSGTGPPEQYF.

The rearrangement joins TRBV6-7 to TRBJ2-7, with 10 bases aligning to TRBD2. TRBV6-7 is treated as an ORF (open reading frame) with a function not yet certain. The CDR3 runs to 20 residues. The V gene end was trimmed by 6 bases and the J gene end by 0 bases; junction bases not matched to a gene: 20. The CDR3 coding sequence is TGTGCCAGCAGCCCCCCTGTAGTGCTAGCGGGAGAAATTTGCTCCTACGAGCAGTACGTC. This codes for CASSPPVVLAGEICSYEQYV.

This chain uses TRBV6-5 with TRBJ1-5; D is ambiguous. Germline V gene lookup returns CDR1 MNHEY and CDR2 SVGAGI. The CDR3 spans 13 residues. The V end lost 6 bases, the J end lost 5 bases, and 11 bases lay between the germline ends. DNA for the CDR3: TGTGCCAGCAGCATCAAGGTCCATCAGCCCCAGCATTTT. It encodes CASSIKVHQPQHF.

This clonotype was counted a few times. This rearrangement joins TRBV12-3 or TRBV12-4 to TRBJ1-6; D is perhaps TRBD1 (6 bases). The CDR3 loop spans 14 amino acids. Trimming cost V 9 bases and J 10 bases, with 19 bases left between them. The CDR3: CASTRGRGGSPLHF. The CDR3 DNA reads TGTGCCAGTACCCGCGGCAGGGGAGGGTCACCCCTCCACTTT.

A few counts support this clonotype. DNA of the CDR3: TGTGCCACCAGTGATTTGCGAGGGACAGGGGCGACCGAGACCCAGTACTTC. Translated, it gives CATSDLRGTGATETQYF. The J gene is TRBJ2-5, the V gene TRBV24-1; 10 nucleotides agree with TRBD1. This CDR3 is built from 17 residues. From germline, CDR1 is KGHDR and CDR2 SFDVKD. The V and J ends lost 0 bases and 5 bases, in that order; junction bases with no gene match: 8.

This clonotype was counted ten times or more. The chain combines TRBV29-1 with TRBJ1-2; a weak D match, TRBD1 (6 bases). V was pared by 4 bases and J by 4 bases, with 10 bases between. CDR1 is SQVTM, CDR2 ANQGSEA, per germline. This CDR3 region has 12 residues. The CDR3 DNA sequence: TGCAGCGTTGTGGACAGAGCCTATGGCTACACCTTC. Its translation is CSVVDRAYGYTF.

This clonotype was counted only a few times. The J gene is TRBJ2-3, the V gene TRBV28; no clear D. The CDR3 consists of 13 residues. Trimming removed 7 bases at V and 0 bases at J, with 8 bases between. Germline-derived CDR1 and CDR2 are MDHEN and SYDVKM. CDR3 sequence: CASKDSSTDTQYF. In nucleotides, the CDR3 is TGTGCCAGCAAGGATTCTAGCACAGATACGCAGTATTTT.

This clonotype was seen at least ten times. The rearrangement joins TRBV28 to TRBJ1-3; the D gene is possibly TRBD1 (6 bases). With 7 bases removed from V and 2 bases from J, the gap between germline ends came to 15 bases. Germline V gene data show CDR1 as MDHEN and CDR2 as SYDVKM. This CDR3 is 15 amino acids long. CDR3 loop: CASTFGGLAGNTIYF. The CDR3 DNA is TGTGCCAGCACTTTTGGGGGCTTGGCTGGAAACACCATATATTTT. Full variable domain (missing parts from reference TRBV28 and TRBJ1-3): DVKVTQSSRYLVKRTGEKVFLECVQDMDHENMFWYRQDPGLGLRLIYFSYDVKMKEKGDIPEGYSVSREKKERFSLILESASTNQTSMYLCASTFGGLAGNTIYFGEGSWLTVV.